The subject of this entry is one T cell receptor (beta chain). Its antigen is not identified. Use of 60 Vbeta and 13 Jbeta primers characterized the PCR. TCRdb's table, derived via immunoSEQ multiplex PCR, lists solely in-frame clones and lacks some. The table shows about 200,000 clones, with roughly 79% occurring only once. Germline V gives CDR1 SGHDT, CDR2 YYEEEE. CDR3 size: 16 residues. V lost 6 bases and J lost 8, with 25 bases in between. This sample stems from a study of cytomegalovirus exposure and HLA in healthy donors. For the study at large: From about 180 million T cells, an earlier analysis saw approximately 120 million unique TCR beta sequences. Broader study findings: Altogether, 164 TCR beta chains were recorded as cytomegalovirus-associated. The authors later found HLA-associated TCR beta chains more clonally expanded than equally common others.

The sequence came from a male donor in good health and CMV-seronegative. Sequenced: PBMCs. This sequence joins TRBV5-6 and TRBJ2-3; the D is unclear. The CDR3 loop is CASTIMGTPAVGTQYF. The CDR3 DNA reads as TGTGCCAGCACCATCATGGGCACACCAGCAGTTGGTACGCAGTATTTT.